One and the same sample provided the 21 T cell receptor beta chains below, sequenced in a study of human T cells and chemical hapten exposure. Time point: patch test 1, 2 weeks after DPC sensitization. Indicated treatment: therapeutic diphenylcyclopropenone sensitization with weekly scalp DPC. TCRdb reprocessed the RACE reads with MiXCR, giving one entry per CDR3 protein. This table has 150,000 to 200,000 distinct CDR3 sequences, approximately 20% appearing once. Specimen: whole blood, collected in connection with sensitization to the hapten diphenylcyclopropenone (DPC). These receptors originate from a woman aged 45-59 years with alopecia areata. Some clones in this sample may be carry-over from other donors' samples.

There are a few counts of this clonotype. This rearrangement joins TRBV6-2 or TRBV6-3 to TRBJ1-6, with D uncertain. The germline V and J ends were trimmed by 5 bases and 7 bases, with 12 bases remaining between them. Germline V gene data show CDR1 as MNHEY and CDR2 as SVGEGT. The CDR3 spans 14 residues. The CDR3 nucleotides read TGTGCCAGCAGTCTCCGGGAACCCAATTCACCCCTCCACTTT. Amino acid sequence: CASSLREPNSPLHF.

With regard to this clonotype: The final CDR3 position lacks the conserved phenylalanine or tryptophan, pointing to a likely read error. The chain's CDR3 is CSARQGTSGTTGELFL. As DNA, the CDR3 is TGCAGTGCTAGGCAGGGGACTAGCGGGACTACCGGGGAGCTGTTTTTA. The chain is built from TRBV20-1 and TRBJ2-2; TRBD2 matches at 13 bases. Germline trimming cut 3 bases from V and 5 bases from J; bases unmatched to any gene: 6. From germline, CDR1 is DFQATT and CDR2 SNEGSKA (reference sequence). The CDR3 runs to 16 residues.

This clonotype was observed many times. The rearrangement uses TRBV20-1 and TRBJ2-1; D call uncertain. V was pared by 3 bases and J by 0 bases, with 3 bases between. Germline CDR1 and CDR2: DFQATT and SNEGSKA (reference sequence). The CDR3 has 12 amino acids. This CDR3 is CSASDSYNEQFF. CDR3 DNA sequence: TGCAGTGCTAGCGACTCCTACAATGAGCAGTTCTTC.

The J gene is TRBJ2-2, the V gene TRBV20-1; a possible D gene is TRBD2 (5 bases). Germline V gene sequence: CDR1 DFQATT, CDR2 SNEGSKA (reference sequence). Deletions cut 6 bases from V and 3 bases from J, with 14 bases between. This CDR3 comprises 14 residues. CDR3 amino acids: CSASGELDTGELFF. Here the CDR3 DNA reads TGCAGTGCCAGCGGAGAGTTGGACACCGGGGAGCTGTTTTTT.

The chain employs TRBV2 and TRBJ2-3; 8 nucleotides agree with TRBD2. Germline V gene lookup returns CDR1 SNHLY and CDR2 FYNNEI. V gave up 5 bases and J gave up 2 bases; unmatched junction bases: 9. CDR3 length equals 16 residues. In DNA form, the CDR3 reads TGTGCCAGCAGTCCGGGACTAGGGATTTTCACAGATACGCAGTATTTT. The encoded protein is CASSPGLGIFTDTQYF.

The V and J genes are TRBV3-1 and TRBJ2-7; 11 bases align to TRBD2. V lost 3 bases and J lost 2; bases outside the gene matches: 3. Germline V gives CDR1 LGHDT, CDR2 YNNKEL (reference sequence). The CDR3 sequence is 15 residues long. CDR3 sequence reads: CASSQGLAATYEQYF. The CDR3 coding sequence is TGTGCCAGCAGCCAGGGACTAGCGGCTACCTACGAGCAGTACTTC.

This clonotype was recorded a few times. The chain joins TRBV2 to TRBJ1-5; D not resolved. The length of the CDR3 is 14 residues. Trimming took 3 bases from V and 5 from J, leaving 11 bases between them. CDR1 SNHLY and CDR2 FYNNEI come from the germline V gene. The CDR3 DNA follows: TGTGCCAGCAGTGAGGCAACTGGGGATCAGCCCCAGCATTTT. It is translated as CASSEATGDQPQHF.

The rearrangement links TRBV7-2 to TRBJ2-5; D possibly corresponds to TRBD2 (5 bases). The CDR3 consists of 11 residues. From germline, CDR1 is SGHTA and CDR2 FQGNSA. Trimming removed 5 bases from V and 8 bases from J, with 9 bases in between. CDR3: CASSHGKTQYF. In nucleotides, the CDR3 is TGTGCCAGCAGCCACGGGAAAACCCAGTACTTC.

This clonotype was seen more than once but under ten times. This chain's CDR3 is CSARPPTTNSYEQYF. The CDR3 nucleotides are TGCAGTGCTAGACCACCAACTACCAACTCCTACGAGCAGTACTTC. This sequence joins TRBV20-1 and TRBJ2-7; D remains ambiguous. Germline values: CDR1 DFQATT, CDR2 SNEGSKA (reference sequence). Trimming left V 2 bases short and J 0 bases short, with 14 bases between. The CDR3 is 15 residues long.

The genes are TRBV10-3 and TRBJ2-3; TRBD1 might be the D (8 bases). Germline values: CDR1 ENHRY, CDR2 SYGVKD. This CDR3 spans 14 amino acids. Trimming pared 6 bases from V and 4 bases from J, leaving 14 bases between. The chain's CDR3 is CAIRTGAGADTQYF. For the CDR3, the DNA is TGTGCCATCAGGACAGGGGCGGGAGCAGATACGCAGTATTTT.

The V gene is TRBV28, the J gene TRBJ2-4, with no clear D. The CDR3 consists of 15 residues. CDR1 and CDR2 from the germline V gene are MDHEN and SYDVKM. With 1 base removed from V and 0 bases from J, the gap between germline ends came to 7 bases. The CDR3 nucleotides are TGTGCCAGCAGTTTATTGGGTTCAGCCAAAAACATTCAGTACTTC. This sequence encodes CASSLLGSAKNIQYF.

The chain employs TRBV29-1 and TRBJ2-1; TRBD2 agrees at 12 bases. CDR1 is SQVTM and CDR2 is ANQGSEA in the germline V gene. Trimming took 1 base from V and 9 from J; bases not matched to a gene: 4. The CDR3 length is 14 residues. CDR3 loop: CSVEGLAGGREQFF. CDR3 in DNA: TGCAGCGTTGAAGGTCTAGCGGGAGGGCGTGAGCAGTTCTTC.

This clonotype has only a few counts. The chain employs TRBV20-1 and TRBJ2-3; D is uncertain. The CDR3 loop spans 16 amino acids. V was pared by 1 base and J by 0 bases, with 14 bases between. Germline V lookup: CDR1 DFQATT, CDR2 SNEGSKA (reference sequence). CDR3 residues: CSARGPRAISTDTQYF. The CDR3 DNA is TGCAGTGCTAGAGGCCCCCGGGCGATTAGCACAGATACGCAGTATTTT.

This clonotype was picked up a small number of times. V usage is TRBV10-2 and J usage is TRBJ1-2; D perhaps matches TRBD1 (6 bases). Trimming shortened V by 4 bases and J by 8 bases, and 14 bases separated the two germline ends. Germline V CDR1 and CDR2: WSHSY, SAAADI. There are 13 residues in the CDR3. The DNA for the CDR3 is TGCGCCAGCAGTGTTGGAGCCCAGGGGGGCTACACCTTC. This gives the protein CASSVGAQGGYTF.

The gene calls are TRBV7-9 and TRBJ2-1; 8 bases line up with TRBD2. V dropped 4 bases and J dropped 2; count of bases not matched to a gene: 7. The germline V gene encodes CDR1 SEHNR and CDR2 FQNEAQ (reference sequence). The CDR3 extends over 16 amino acids. The CDR3 bases are TGTGCCAGCAGCTCCGCTCTAGCGGGCCCCTACAATGAGCAGTTCTTC. Encoded protein: CASSSALAGPYNEQFF.

This clonotype was seen more than once but under ten times. The CDR3 DNA reads TGCGCCAGCAGCGCCAAAGGACAAGTGAGACAGGGGGCCGGTATGAACACTGAAGCTTTCTTT. Its protein is CASSAKGQVRQGAGMNTEAFF. This chain links TRBV5-1 with TRBJ1-1, with TRBD1 matching 10 bases. Trimming removed 4 bases from V and 0 bases from J; junction bases left unmatched: 21. Germline CDR1 reads SGHRS; CDR2 reads YFSETQ. The CDR3 contains 21 residues.

The chain is built from TRBV12-3 or TRBV12-4 and TRBJ2-2; D is perhaps TRBD1 (6 bases). The length of the CDR3 is 13 residues. V lost 5 bases and J lost 5, with 9 bases in between. CDR3 protein: CASSQTGTGELFF. DNA of the CDR3: TGTGCCAGCAGTCAAACAGGGACCGGGGAGCTGTTTTTT.

Concerning this clonotype: Because the CDR3 is missing its conserved closing phenylalanine or tryptophan, this is likely a read error. CDR3 coding DNA: TGCAGTGCTAGAGAGGGCGGGTTCCTTTACTCTGGGGCCAACGTCCTGACTCTC. This codes for CSAREGGFLYSGANVLTL. The genes are TRBV20-1 and TRBJ2-6; D possibly corresponds to TRBD2 (5 bases). Trimming removed 0 bases from V and 0 bases from J, with 15 bases in between. Germline V lookup: CDR1 DFQATT, CDR2 SNEGSKA (reference sequence). CDR3 length equals 18 residues.

There are a few counts of this clonotype. The chain carries TRBV6-6 and TRBJ2-7, with 12 nucleotides matching TRBD1. V gave up 2 bases and J gave up 5 bases; unmatched junction bases: 13. The CDR3 covers 18 residues. CDR1 is MNHNY and CDR2 is SVGAGI in the germline V gene (reference sequence). The CDR3 DNA reads TGTGCCAGCAGTTACACCGGGACAGGGGGCGCGGGGTCGAACGAGCAGTACTTC. Its protein is CASSYTGTGGAGSNEQYF.

V and J are TRBV6-1 and TRBJ1-2; D perhaps matches TRBD1 (6 bases). This CDR3 contains 13 residues. Germline V CDR1 and CDR2: MNHNS, SASEGT. Trimming left V 5 bases short and J 8 bases short, with 15 bases between. CDR3 coding DNA: TGTGCCAGCAGTCACAGGGTTTCTTGGGGCTACACCTTC. This codes for CASSHRVSWGYTF.

The sample holds a few counts of this clonotype. This rearrangement joins TRBV30 to TRBJ2-3; 8 nucleotides agree with TRBD1. Germline CDR1 and CDR2: GTSNPN and SVGIG (reference sequence). The length of the CDR3 is 14 residues. The V gene end was trimmed by 4 bases and the J gene end by 5 bases; junction bases not matched to a gene: 8. The chain's CDR3 is CAWTHQGAGDTQYF. CDR3 nucleotide sequence: TGTGCCTGGACACACCAGGGGGCCGGAGATACGCAGTATTTT.